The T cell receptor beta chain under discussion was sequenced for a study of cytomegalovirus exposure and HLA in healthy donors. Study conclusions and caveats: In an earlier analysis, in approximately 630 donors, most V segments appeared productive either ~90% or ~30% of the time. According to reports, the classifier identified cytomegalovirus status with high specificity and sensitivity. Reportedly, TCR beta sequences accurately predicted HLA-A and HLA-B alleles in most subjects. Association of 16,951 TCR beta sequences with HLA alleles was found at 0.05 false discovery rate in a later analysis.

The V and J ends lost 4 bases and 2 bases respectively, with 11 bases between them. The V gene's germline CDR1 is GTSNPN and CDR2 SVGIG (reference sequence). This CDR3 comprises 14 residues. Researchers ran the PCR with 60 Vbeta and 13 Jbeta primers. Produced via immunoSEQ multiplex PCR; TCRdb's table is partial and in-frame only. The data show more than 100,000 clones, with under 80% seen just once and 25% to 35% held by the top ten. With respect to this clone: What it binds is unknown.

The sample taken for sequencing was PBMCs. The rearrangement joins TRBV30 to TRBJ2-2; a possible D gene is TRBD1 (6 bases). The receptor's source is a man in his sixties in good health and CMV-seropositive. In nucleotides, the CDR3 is TGTGCCTGGATTAACAGGGAAAACACCGGGGAGCTGTTTTTT. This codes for CAWINRENTGELFF. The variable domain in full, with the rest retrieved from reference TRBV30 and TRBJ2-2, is SQTIHQWPATLVQPVGSPLSLECTVEGTSNPNLYWYRQAAGRGLQLLFYSVGIGQISSEVPQNLSASRPQDRQFILSSKKLLLSDSGFYLCAWINRENTGELFFGEGSRLTVL.